The next 13 T cell receptor beta chains were all read from a single sample in a study of CD8 T cells in Susac syndrome. The RNA input was about 0.5 to 1 ug, and it was reverse transcribed with random hexamers. TCRdb ran MiXCR on the immunoSEQ multiplex PCR reads and lists one entry per CDR3 protein. The table lists around 99,000 distinct CDR3 sequences, about 95% of them singletons. Sequencing used CD4+ T cells from PBMCs. These receptors all come from a human donor in good health.

This clonotype was found once. The rearrangement uses TRBV3-1 and TRBJ2-5; 15 nucleotides match TRBD2. V gave up 4 bases and J gave up 4 bases; unmatched junction bases: 10. The CDR3 is 18 amino acids. Germline V lookup: CDR1 LGHDT, CDR2 YNNKEL (reference sequence). The CDR3 nucleotides are TGTGCCAGCAGCCCAGGACTAGCGGGGGGGTCGAGGGGAGAGACCCAGTACTTC. Translation: CASSPGLAGGSRGETQYF.

The chain employs TRBV7-8 and TRBJ1-4; weak D call: TRBD1 (6 bases). Per the germline V gene, CDR1 is SGHVS and CDR2 is FQNEAQ. Trimming cost V 5 bases and J 8 bases, with 15 bases left between them. This CDR3 has 14 residues. DNA of the CDR3: TGTGCCAGCAGCGCACAGGGAGGATGGGAAAAACTGTTTTTT. Encoded protein: CASSAQGGWEKLFF.

In its sample, this clonotype was seen once. J is TRBJ2-1 and V is TRBV29-1; D is tentatively TRBD1 or TRBD2 (6 bases each). Germline CDR1 SQVTM, CDR2 ANQGSEA. CDR3 length equals 14 residues. V was shortened by 7 bases and J by 0 bases, with 13 bases between the two germline ends. CDR3 sequence (DNA): TGCAGCGCCCAAAGGGGGGCCTCCTACAATGAGCAGTTCTTC. This sequence encodes CSAQRGASYNEQFF.

The chain uses TRBV12-3 or TRBV12-4 and TRBJ2-7; D is perhaps TRBD1 (5 bases). The CDR3 totals 15 residues. V was trimmed by 3 bases and J by 6 bases, leaving 18 bases between them. The CDR3 region has the DNA TGTGCCAGCAGTTTGCAGGGCATCGGTAGAAGCGAGCAGTACTTC. Protein sequence: CASSLQGIGRSEQYF.

The J gene is TRBJ1-4, the V gene TRBV5-6, with TRBD1 as a possible D gene (6 bases). CDR1 and CDR2 from the germline V gene are SGHDT and YYEEEE. Deletions cut 2 bases from V and 5 bases from J, with 10 bases between. This CDR3 has 14 amino acids. The CDR3 here is CASSFDRRNEKLFF. The CDR3 DNA reads as TGTGCCAGCAGCTTCGACAGGCGGAATGAAAAACTGTTTTTT.

The chain recombines TRBV6-5 with TRBJ2-5; 7 bases are shared with TRBD2. The CDR3 length is 12 residues. Germline V gene data show CDR1 as MNHEY and CDR2 as SVGAGI. V was clipped by 5 bases and J by 6 bases; unmatched bases: 3. The CDR3 sequence is CASSTSAQTQYF. CDR3 bases: TGTGCCAGCAGTACTAGCGCGCAGACCCAGTACTTC.

The J gene is TRBJ1-6, the V gene TRBV20-1; TRBD1 is a possible D gene (6 bases). The CDR3 consists of 16 residues. Germline V CDR1 and CDR2: DFQATT, SNEGSKA (reference sequence). Trimming removed 1 base from V and 9 bases from J, with 19 bases in between. The CDR3 is CSARVSRRGRGSPLHF. CDR3 sequence (DNA): TGCAGTGCTAGAGTGTCTCGCAGGGGCCGAGGTTCACCCCTCCACTTT.

V gene TRBV7-9 combines with J gene TRBJ1-1, with D possibly matching TRBD1 (6 bases). Germline assignment: CDR1 SEHNR and CDR2 FQNEAQ (reference sequence). CDR3 length: 15 amino acids. Trimming stripped 5 bases from V and 1 base from J, with 14 bases between. The CDR3 DNA follows: TGTGCCAGCAGCCCAAGGGACACCAAGAACACTGAAGCTTTCTTT. It translates to CASSPRDTKNTEAFF.

The chain recombines TRBV24-1 with TRBJ2-3; TRBD2 is a possible D gene (5 bases). The CDR3 length is 16 residues. The V gene's germline CDR1 is KGHDR and CDR2 SFDVKD. Trimming removed 5 bases at V and 6 bases at J, with 20 bases between. The CDR3 nucleotides read TGTGCCACCAGTGGCAGACCCGGGGTATCAGTGGATACGCAGTATTTT. Amino acid sequence: CATSGRPGVSVDTQYF.

J is TRBJ1-1 and V is TRBV10-3; D is unresolved. Germline CDR1 ENHRY, CDR2 SYGVKD. The CDR3 sequence is 12 residues long. V dropped 0 bases and J dropped 7 bases, with 6 bases sitting between them. The CDR3 DNA is TGTGCCATCAGTGAGTCGTTCGGTGAAGCTTTCTTT. Its translation is CAISESFGEAFF.

The rearrangement links TRBV30 to TRBJ1-3; TRBD1 matches 7 bases. CDR3 length: 16 residues. V lost 3 bases to trimming and J lost 4 bases; unmatched junction nucleotides: 12. Germline V gene sequence: CDR1 GTSNPN, CDR2 SVGIG (reference sequence). CDR3 in amino acids: CAWSVTGKRHGNTIYF. CDR3 DNA: TGTGCCTGGAGCGTGACAGGGAAGAGGCACGGAAACACCATATATTTT. Full variable domain (remainder filled in from reference TRBV30 and TRBJ1-3): SQTIHQWPATLVQPVGSPLSLECTVEGTSNPNLYWYRQAAGRGLQLLFYSVGIGQISSEVPQNLSASRPQDRQFILSSKKLLLSDSGFYLCAWSVTGKRHGNTIYFGEGSWLTVV.

The V gene is TRBV29-1, the J gene TRBJ2-1, with D unclear. Germline V lookup: CDR1 SQVTM, CDR2 ANQGSEA. Deletions cut 3 bases from V and 6 bases from J, with 15 bases between. CDR3 length equals 14 residues. CDR3 sequence (DNA): TGCAGCGTTGAGGGCTCCAAGACCTCCAATGAGCAGTTCTTC. Encoded protein: CSVEGSKTSNEQFF.

The V call is TRBV6-2 or TRBV6-3, the J call TRBJ2-5; D ambiguous. The CDR3 covers 15 residues. Trimming removed 6 bases at V and 0 bases at J, with 14 bases between. Germline values: CDR1 MNHEY, CDR2 SVGEGT. CDR3 DNA sequence: TGTGCCAGCAGGGTCCCCTTGCGCAACCAAGAGACCCAGTACTTC. Protein product: CASRVPLRNQETQYF.